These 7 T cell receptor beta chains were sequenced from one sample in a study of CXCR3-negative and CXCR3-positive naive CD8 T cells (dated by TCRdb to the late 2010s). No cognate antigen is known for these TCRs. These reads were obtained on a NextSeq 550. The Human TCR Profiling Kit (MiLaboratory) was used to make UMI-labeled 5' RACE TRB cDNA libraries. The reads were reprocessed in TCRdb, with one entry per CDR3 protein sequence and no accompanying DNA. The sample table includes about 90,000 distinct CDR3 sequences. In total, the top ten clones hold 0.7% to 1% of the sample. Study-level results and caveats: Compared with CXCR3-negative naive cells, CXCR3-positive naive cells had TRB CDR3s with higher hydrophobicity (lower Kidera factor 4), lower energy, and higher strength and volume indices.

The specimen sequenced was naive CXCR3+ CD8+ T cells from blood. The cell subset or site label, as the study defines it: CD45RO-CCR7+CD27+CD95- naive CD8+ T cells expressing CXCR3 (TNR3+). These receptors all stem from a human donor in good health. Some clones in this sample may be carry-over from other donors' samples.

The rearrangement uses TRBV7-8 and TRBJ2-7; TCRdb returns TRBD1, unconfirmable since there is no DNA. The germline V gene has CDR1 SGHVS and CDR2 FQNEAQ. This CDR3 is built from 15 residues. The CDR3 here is CASSLARGASYEQYF.

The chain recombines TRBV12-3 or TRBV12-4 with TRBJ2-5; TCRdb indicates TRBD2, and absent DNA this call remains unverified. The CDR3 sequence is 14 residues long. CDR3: CASRLRGLGETQYF.

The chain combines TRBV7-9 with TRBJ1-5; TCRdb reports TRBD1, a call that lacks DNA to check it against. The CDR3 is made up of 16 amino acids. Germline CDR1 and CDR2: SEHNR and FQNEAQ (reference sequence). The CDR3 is CASSLEQQGSNQPQHF.

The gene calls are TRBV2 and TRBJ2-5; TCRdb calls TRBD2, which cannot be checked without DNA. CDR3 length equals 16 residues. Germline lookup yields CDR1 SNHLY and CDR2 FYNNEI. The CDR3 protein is CASSDLAGDPQETQYF.

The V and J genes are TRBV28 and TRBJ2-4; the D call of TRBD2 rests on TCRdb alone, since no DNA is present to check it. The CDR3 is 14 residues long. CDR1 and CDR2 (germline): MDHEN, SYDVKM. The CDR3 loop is CASKHAGRGNIQYF. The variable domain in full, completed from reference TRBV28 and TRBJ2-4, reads DVKVTQSSRYLVKRTGEKVFLECVQDMDHENMFWYRQDPGLGLRLIYFSYDVKMKEKGDIPEGYSVSREKKERFSLILESASTNQTSMYLCASKHAGRGNIQYFGAGTRLSVL.

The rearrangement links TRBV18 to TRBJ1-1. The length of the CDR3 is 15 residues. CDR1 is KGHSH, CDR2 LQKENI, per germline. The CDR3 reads CASSPLAGHDMEAFF.

CDR3 loop: CASSQDPRGREQYF. This rearrangement joins TRBV4-1 to TRBJ2-7; TCRdb names TRBD1, which stays unverified in the absence of DNA. In germline, CDR1 is MGHRA, CDR2 YSYEKL. The CDR3 is 14 residues long.